This T cell receptor delta chain comes out of a study of gamma-delta T cells after stem cell transplantation. V lost 1 base to trimming and J lost 0 bases; unmatched junction nucleotides: 12. CDR3 length: 19 amino acids. CDR1 is GEAIGNYY and CDR2 is EKD in the germline V gene. Comment on this clone: Possible read error: a much larger clone is one base away.

TCRdb reanalysed the RT-PCR reads via CATT. Counted here are about 10,000 delta-chain clones, approximately 39% occurring once; the ten biggest clones make up 2.8%. The TCR originated in a human donor. It is not recorded whose cells these are; they may come from a transplant donor. The gene calls are TRDV2 and TRDJ2, with 8 bases lining up with TRDD3. Sequencing input: gamma-delta T cells. CDR3 sequence (DNA): TGTGCCTGTGACACGGTGGGGGATCCCTGCTCTTCTTTGACAGCACAACTCTTCTTT. This translates into CACDTVGDPCSSLTAQLFF.